This T cell receptor (beta chain) was captured by sequencing in a study of identical twins. TCRdb passed the 5' RACE reads through MiXCR, listing each CDR3 protein once. The table shows around 480,000 distinct CDR3 sequences, with roughly 13% occurring only once. Comments on this clonotype: Its cognate antigen is unknown.

Study observations and caveats: In cord blood, abundant beta clonotypes had fewer insertions; memory showed no trend.

This sample also appeared in a second study, on yellow fever vaccine responses in identical twins.

The TCR comes from a woman aged 18-35 years in good health. Material: CD4+ T cells sorted from blood.

The CDR3 nucleotides are TGTGCCAGCAGTTACCCATCGACAGGGCGTAATGAGCAGTTCTTC. Protein: CASSYPSTGRNEQFF. V gene TRBV6-5 combines with J gene TRBJ2-1, with TRBD1 matching 7 bases. This CDR3 has 15 amino acids. Unmatched junction bases numbered 8, after V lost 2 bases and J lost 7 bases. Germline V gene data show CDR1 as MNHEY and CDR2 as SVGAGI.